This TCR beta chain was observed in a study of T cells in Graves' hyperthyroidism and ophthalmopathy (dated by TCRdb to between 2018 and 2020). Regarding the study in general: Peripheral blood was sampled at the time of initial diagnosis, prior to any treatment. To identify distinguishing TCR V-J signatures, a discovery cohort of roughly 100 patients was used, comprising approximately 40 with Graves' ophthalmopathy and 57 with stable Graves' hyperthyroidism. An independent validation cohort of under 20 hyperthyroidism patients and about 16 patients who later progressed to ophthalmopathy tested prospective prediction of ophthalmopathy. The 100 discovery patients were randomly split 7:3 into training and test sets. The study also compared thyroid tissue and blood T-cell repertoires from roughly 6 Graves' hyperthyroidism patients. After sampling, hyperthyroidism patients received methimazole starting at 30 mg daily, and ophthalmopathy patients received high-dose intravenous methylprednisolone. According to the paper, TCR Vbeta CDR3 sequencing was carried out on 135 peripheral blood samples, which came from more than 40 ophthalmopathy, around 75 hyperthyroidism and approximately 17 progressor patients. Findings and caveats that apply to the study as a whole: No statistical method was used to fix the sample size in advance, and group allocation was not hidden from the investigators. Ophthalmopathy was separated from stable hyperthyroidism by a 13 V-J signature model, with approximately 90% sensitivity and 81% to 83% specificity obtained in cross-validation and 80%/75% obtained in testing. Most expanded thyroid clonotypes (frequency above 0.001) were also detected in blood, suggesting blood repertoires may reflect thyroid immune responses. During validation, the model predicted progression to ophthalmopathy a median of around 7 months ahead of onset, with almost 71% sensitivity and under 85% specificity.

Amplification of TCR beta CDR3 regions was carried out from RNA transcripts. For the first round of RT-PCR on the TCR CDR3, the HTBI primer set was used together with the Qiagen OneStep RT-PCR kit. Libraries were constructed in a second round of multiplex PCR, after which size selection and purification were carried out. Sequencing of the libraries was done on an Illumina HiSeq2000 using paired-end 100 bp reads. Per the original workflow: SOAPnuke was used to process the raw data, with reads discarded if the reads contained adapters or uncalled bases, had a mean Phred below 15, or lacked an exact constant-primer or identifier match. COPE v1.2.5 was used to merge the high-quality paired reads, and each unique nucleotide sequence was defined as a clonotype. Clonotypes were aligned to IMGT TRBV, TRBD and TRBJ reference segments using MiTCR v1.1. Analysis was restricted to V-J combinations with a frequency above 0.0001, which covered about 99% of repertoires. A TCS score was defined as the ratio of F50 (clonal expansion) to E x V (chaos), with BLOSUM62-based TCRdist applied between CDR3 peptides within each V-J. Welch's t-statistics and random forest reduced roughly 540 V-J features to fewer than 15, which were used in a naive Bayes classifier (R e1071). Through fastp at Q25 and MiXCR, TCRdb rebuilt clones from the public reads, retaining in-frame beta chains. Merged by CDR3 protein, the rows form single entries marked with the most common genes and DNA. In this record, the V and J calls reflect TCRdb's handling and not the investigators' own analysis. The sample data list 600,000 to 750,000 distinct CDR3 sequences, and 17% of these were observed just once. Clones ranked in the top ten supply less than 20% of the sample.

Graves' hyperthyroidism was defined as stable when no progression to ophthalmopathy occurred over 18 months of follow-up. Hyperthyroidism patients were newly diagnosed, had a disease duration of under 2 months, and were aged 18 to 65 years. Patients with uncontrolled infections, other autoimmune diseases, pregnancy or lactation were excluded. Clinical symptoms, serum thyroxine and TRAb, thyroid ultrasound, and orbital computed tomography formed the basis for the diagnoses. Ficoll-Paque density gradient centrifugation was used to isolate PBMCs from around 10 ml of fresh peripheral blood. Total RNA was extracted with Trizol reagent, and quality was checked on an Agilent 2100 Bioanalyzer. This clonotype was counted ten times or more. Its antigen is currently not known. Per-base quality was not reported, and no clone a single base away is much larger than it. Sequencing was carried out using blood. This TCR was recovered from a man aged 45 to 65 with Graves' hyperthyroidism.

Read as DNA, the sequence is TGTGCCTGGAGTTCAAGTTCCCCTTCGACAGGCACAGATACGCAGTATTTT. Its translation reads: CAWSSSSPSTGTDTQYF. Rearrangement joined TRBV30 to TRBJ2-3; TRBD1 is a weak D gene call, 5 bases matching. Taken from cysteine to phenylalanine, the CDR3 has 17 residues. The only DNA kept is the CDR3, 51 bases in frame from the first base. Deletion took 2 bases off V and 1 base off J, with a span of 19 bases between the germline ends. In the germline V gene (reference sequence), CDR1 corresponds to GTSNPN and CDR2 to SVGIG.